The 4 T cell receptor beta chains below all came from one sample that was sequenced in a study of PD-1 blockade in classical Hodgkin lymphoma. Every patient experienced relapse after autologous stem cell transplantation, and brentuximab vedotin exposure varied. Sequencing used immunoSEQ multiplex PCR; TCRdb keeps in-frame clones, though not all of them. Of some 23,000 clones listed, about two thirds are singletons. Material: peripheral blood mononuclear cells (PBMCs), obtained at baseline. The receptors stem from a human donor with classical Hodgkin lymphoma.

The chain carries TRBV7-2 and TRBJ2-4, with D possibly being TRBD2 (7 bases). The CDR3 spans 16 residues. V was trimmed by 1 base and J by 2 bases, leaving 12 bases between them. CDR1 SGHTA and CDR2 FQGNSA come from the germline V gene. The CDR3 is CASSLGGGGTKNIQYF. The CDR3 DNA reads TGTGCCAGCAGCTTAGGCGGGGGCGGGACCAAAAACATTCAGTACTTC.

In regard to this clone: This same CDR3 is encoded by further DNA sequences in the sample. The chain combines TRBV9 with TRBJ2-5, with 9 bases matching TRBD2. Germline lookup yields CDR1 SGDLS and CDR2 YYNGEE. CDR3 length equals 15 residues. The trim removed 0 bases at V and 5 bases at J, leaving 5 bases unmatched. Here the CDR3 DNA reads TGTGCCAGCAGCGTAGGATTAGCGGGAGTTGAGACCCAGTACTTC. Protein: CASSVGLAGVETQYF.

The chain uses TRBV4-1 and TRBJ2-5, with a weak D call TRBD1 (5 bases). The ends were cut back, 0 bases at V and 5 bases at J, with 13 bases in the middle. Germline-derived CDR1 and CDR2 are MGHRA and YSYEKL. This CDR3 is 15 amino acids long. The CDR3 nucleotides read TGCGCCAGCAGCCAAGACAGACAGCTGAGGGAGACCCAGTACTTC. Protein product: CASSQDRQLRETQYF.

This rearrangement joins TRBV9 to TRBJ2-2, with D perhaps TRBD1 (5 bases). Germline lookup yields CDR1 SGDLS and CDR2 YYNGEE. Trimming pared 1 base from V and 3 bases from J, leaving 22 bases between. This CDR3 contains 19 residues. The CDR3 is CASSVTPTLGASDTGELFF. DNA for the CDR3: TGTGCCAGCAGCGTAACCCCTACTCTTGGGGCCTCGGACACCGGGGAGCTGTTTTTT.